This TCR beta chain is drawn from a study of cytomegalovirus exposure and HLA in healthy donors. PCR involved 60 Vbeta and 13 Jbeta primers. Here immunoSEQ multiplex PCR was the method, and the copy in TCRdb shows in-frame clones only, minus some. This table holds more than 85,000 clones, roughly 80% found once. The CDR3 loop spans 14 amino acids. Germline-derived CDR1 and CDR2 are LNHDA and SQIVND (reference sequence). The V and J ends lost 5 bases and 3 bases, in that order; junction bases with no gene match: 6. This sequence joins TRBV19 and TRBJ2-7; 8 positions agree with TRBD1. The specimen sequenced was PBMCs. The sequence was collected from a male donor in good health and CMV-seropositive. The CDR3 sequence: CASSPGTGDYEQYF. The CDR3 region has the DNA TGTGCCAGTAGTCCCGGGACAGGAGACTACGAGCAGTACTTC.